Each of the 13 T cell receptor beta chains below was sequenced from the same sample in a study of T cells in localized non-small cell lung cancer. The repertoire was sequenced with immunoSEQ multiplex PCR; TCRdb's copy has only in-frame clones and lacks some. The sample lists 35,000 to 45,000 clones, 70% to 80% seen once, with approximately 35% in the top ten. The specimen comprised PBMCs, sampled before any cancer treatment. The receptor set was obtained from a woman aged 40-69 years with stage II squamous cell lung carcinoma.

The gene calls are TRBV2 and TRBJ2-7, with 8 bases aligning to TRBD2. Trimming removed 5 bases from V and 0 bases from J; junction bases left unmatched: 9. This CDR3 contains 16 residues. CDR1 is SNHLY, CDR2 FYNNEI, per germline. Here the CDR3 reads CASSSIAGHISYEQYF. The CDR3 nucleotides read TGTGCCAGCAGTTCTATAGCGGGACACATCTCCTACGAGCAGTACTTC.

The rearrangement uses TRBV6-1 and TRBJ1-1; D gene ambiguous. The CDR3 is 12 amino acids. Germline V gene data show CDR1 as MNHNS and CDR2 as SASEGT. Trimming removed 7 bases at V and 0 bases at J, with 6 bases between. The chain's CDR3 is CASIRLNTEAFF. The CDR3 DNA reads TGTGCCAGCATCAGGCTGAACACTGAAGCTTTCTTT.

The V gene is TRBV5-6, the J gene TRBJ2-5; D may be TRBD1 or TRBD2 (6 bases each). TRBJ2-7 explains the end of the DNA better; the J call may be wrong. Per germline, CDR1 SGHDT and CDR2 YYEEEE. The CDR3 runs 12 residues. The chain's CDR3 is CASTWGASEQYF. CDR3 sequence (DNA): TGTGCCAGCACTTGGGGGGCCTCCGAGCAGTACTTC.

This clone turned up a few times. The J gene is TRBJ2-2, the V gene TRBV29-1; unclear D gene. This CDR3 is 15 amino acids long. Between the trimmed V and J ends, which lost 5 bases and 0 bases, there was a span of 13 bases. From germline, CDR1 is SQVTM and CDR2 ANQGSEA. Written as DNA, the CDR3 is TGCAGCGTTTACAAGGGCACTACGAACACCGGGGAGCTGTTTTTT. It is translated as CSVYKGTTNTGELFF.

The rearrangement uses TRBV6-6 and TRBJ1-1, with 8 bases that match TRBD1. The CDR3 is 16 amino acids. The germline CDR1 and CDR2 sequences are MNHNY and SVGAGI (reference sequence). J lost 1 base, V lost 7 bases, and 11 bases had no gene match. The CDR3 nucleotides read TGTGCCAGCACATCCGGGACAGGTTCCTGGAACACTGAAGCTTTCTTT. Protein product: CASTSGTGSWNTEAFF.

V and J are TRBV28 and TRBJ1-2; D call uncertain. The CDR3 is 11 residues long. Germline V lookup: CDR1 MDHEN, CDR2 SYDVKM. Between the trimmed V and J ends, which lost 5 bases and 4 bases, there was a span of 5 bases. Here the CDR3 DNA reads TGTGCCAGCAGTACTCTCTATGGCTACACCTTC. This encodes CASSTLYGYTF.

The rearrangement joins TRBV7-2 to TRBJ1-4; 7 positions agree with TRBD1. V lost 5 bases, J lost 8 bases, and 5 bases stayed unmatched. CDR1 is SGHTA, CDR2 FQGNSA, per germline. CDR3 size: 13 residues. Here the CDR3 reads CASSPQGGEKLFF. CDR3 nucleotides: TGTGCCAGCAGCCCTCAGGGGGGGGAAAAACTGTTTTTT.

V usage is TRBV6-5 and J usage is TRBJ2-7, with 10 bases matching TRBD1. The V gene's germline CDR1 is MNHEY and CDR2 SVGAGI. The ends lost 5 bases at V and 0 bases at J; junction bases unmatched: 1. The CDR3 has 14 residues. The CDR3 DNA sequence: TGTGCCAGCAGTCGGACAGGGGGCTCCTACGAGCAGTACTTC. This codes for CASSRTGGSYEQYF.

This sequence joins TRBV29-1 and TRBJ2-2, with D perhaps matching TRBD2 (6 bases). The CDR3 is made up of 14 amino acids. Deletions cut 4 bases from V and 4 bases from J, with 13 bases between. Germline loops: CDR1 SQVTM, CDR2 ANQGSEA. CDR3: CSVVGGSGTGELFF. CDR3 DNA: TGCAGCGTTGTAGGAGGGTCGGGCACCGGGGAGCTGTTTTTT.

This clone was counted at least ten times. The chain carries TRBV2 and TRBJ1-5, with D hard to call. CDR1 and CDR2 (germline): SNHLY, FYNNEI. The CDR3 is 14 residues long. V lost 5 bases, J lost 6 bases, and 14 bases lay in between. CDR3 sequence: CASSPSGFGQPQHF. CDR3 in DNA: TGTGCCAGCAGTCCCTCGGGGTTTGGTCAGCCCCAGCATTTT.

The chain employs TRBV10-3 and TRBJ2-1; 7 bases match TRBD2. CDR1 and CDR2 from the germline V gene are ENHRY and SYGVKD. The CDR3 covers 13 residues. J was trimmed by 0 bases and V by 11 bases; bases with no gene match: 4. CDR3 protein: CAAGVSSYNEQFF. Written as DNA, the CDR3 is TGTGCCGCGGGGGTTAGCTCCTACAATGAGCAGTTCTTC.

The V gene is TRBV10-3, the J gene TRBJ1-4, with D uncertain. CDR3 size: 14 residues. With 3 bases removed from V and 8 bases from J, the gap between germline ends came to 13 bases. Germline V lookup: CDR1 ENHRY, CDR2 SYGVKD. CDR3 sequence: CAISEVLQGEKLFF. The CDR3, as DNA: TGTGCCATCAGTGAAGTTCTCCAAGGGGAAAAACTGTTTTTT.

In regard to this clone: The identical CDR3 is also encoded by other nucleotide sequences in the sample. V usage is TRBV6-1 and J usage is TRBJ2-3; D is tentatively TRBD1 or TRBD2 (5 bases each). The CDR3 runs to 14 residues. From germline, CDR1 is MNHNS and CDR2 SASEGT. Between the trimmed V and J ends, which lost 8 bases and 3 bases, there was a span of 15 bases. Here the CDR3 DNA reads TGTGCCAGCCGTGGGGGACGGACTACAGATACGCAGTATTTT. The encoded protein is CASRGGRTTDTQYF.